Each of the 28 T cell receptor beta chains below was sequenced from the same sample in a study of human T cells and chemical hapten exposure. The time point is: patch test 3, about 24 weeks after DPC sensitization. Treatment denoted: therapeutic diphenylcyclopropenone sensitization with weekly scalp DPC. TCRdb independently ran MiXCR on the RACE reads; one entry per CDR3 protein. The table lists about 200,000 distinct CDR3 sequences, 24% of them singletons, with about 2.5% in the top ten. This specimen consisted of whole blood, obtained in connection with sensitization to the hapten diphenylcyclopropenone (DPC). The receptor source for this set is a woman in her 40s with alopecia areata. Some clones in this sample may be carry-over from other donors' samples.

The chain employs TRBV27 and TRBJ1-1; D unresolved. The CDR3 loop spans 12 amino acids. Trimming removed 8 bases at V and 6 bases at J, with 13 bases between. CDR1 is MNHEY, CDR2 SMNVEV, per germline (reference sequence). In DNA, the CDR3 is TGTGCCAGCGGACTCAGGACGGCTGAAGCTTTCTTT. It specifies CASGLRTAEAFF.

The chain combines TRBV7-2 with TRBJ2-7, with D tentatively TRBD2 (7 bases). The CDR3 loop spans 14 amino acids. The germline V and J ends were trimmed by 7 bases and 6 bases, with 19 bases remaining between them. Germline lookup yields CDR1 SGHTA and CDR2 FQGNSA. Written as DNA, the CDR3 is TGTGCCAGCAAGCAAGGGGGGGGGCTTGGCGAGCAGTACTTC. Its translation is CASKQGGGLGEQYF.

V gene TRBV2 combines with J gene TRBJ2-2; 15 nucleotides line up with TRBD2. Germline assignment: CDR1 SNHLY and CDR2 FYNNEI. This CDR3 is 14 amino acids long. Losses at the gene ends were 11 bases for V and 3 bases for J; bases not matched to a gene: 1. CDR3 DNA sequence: TGTGCCGGGACTAGCGGGAGGTACACCGGGGAGCTGTTTTTT. This translates into CAGTSGRYTGELFF.

V usage is TRBV10-3 and J usage is TRBJ1-2; 7 nucleotides agree with TRBD1. After removal of 5 bases from V and 3 bases from J, the junction contained 6 bases not matched to a gene. This CDR3 has 14 amino acids. From germline, CDR1 is ENHRY and CDR2 SYGVKD. CDR3 coding DNA: TGTGCCATCAGTCCCGAGGACAGGTACTATGGCTACACCTTC. Protein: CAISPEDRYYGYTF.

The rearrangement links TRBV11-2 to TRBJ1-4; D possibly corresponds to TRBD1 (5 bases). This CDR3 has 15 amino acids. Trimming cost V 4 bases and J 7 bases, with 16 bases left between them. Germline loops: CDR1 SGHAT, CDR2 FQNNGV. The CDR3 is CASSSHRQLGEKLFF. CDR3 bases: TGTGCCAGCAGCTCCCACAGGCAACTGGGTGAAAAACTGTTTTTT.

This clonotype showed up just a few times. This rearrangement joins TRBV27 to TRBJ2-3; no clear D gene. Trimming pared 7 bases from V and 3 bases from J, leaving 11 bases between. The CDR3 length is 13 residues. Germline V gives CDR1 MNHEY, CDR2 SMNVEV (reference sequence). The CDR3 sequence: CASTLMGTDTQYF. For the CDR3, the DNA is TGTGCCAGCACCCTTATGGGGACAGATACGCAGTATTTT.

The V and J genes are TRBV28 and TRBJ2-1; D unresolved. The CDR3 covers 12 residues. Trimming took 3 bases from V and 9 from J, leaving 9 bases between them. The V gene's germline CDR1 is MDHEN and CDR2 SYDVKM. The CDR3 coding sequence is TGTGCCAGCAGTTTGCTAGTGGCTGAGCAGTTCTTC. This sequence encodes CASSLLVAEQFF.

The sample holds a few counts of this clonotype. This chain connects TRBV29-1 to TRBJ1-6, with 7 nucleotides matching TRBD1. Looked up from germline, CDR1 is SQVTM and CDR2 is ANQGSEA. The CDR3 sequence is 14 residues long. The V segment lost 2 bases and the J segment 10 bases; nucleotides outside the gene matches: 8. CDR3 sequence: CSVESSGGNSPLHF. CDR3 coding DNA: TGCAGCGTTGAAAGTTCAGGGGGGAACTCACCCCTCCACTTT.

This chain joins TRBV20-1 and TRBJ2-3; TRBD2 aligns across 8 bases. Per germline, CDR1 DFQATT and CDR2 SNEGSKA (reference sequence). The CDR3 sequence is 15 residues long. V shed 5 bases and J 4 bases; nucleotides not matched to a gene: 11. For the CDR3, the DNA is TGCAGTGCTGCCCCACCGGGACTAGAATCAGATACGCAGTATTTT. It translates to CSAAPPGLESDTQYF.

This clonotype appeared a few times. This chain connects TRBV29-1 to TRBJ2-5; a weak D match, TRBD1 (6 bases). Trimming took off 6 bases at V and 1 base at J, with 15 bases between the two ends. The length of the CDR3 is 14 residues. The V gene's germline CDR1 is SQVTM and CDR2 ANQGSEA. DNA of the CDR3: TGCAGCGTGGGGTTGGTAGGGGGCCAAGAGACCCAGTACTTC. This translates into CSVGLVGGQETQYF.

This chain joins TRBV2 and TRBJ1-5; the D gene is possibly TRBD1 (5 bases). This CDR3 contains 14 residues. V lost 6 bases to trimming and J lost 4 bases, with 13 bases between them. Germline CDR1 and CDR2: SNHLY and FYNNEI. CDR3: CASSWGVSNQPQHF. The CDR3 DNA reads TGTGCCAGCAGCTGGGGGGTTTCTAATCAGCCCCAGCATTTT.

This clonotype was counted at least ten times. The genes are TRBV20-1 and TRBJ2-2; 9 positions agree with TRBD1. V was pared by 6 bases and J by 2 bases, with 16 bases of the junction left unmatched. Germline V CDR1 and CDR2: DFQATT, SNEGSKA (reference sequence). The CDR3 contains 18 residues. For the CDR3, the DNA is TGCAGTGCACGCCCCATCTCCGGACAGGGGAGAAACACCGGGGAGCTGTTTTTT. Protein: CSARPISGQGRNTGELFF.

V is TRBV28 and J is TRBJ2-3, with TRBD2 matching 9 bases. Germline V gene lookup returns CDR1 MDHEN and CDR2 SYDVKM. Trimming removed 7 bases from V and 5 bases from J; junction bases left unmatched: 10. CDR3 size: 15 residues. The CDR3 DNA reads TGTGCCAGCATCCCCGGGACTAGCCCGGAAGATACGCAGTATTTT. This gives the protein CASIPGTSPEDTQYF.

This clonotype showed up just a few times. The chain combines TRBV4-2 with TRBJ2-3; unclear D gene. CDR3 length: 15 residues. From germline, CDR1 is LGHNA and CDR2 YNFKEQ. Trimming took off 0 bases at V and 1 base at J, with 8 bases between the two ends. Written as DNA, the CDR3 is TGTGCCAGCAGCCAAGATCCTGGCCGCACAGATACGCAGTATTTT. The encoded protein is CASSQDPGRTDTQYF.

V and J are TRBV7-9 and TRBJ1-5; 9 nucleotides line up with TRBD1. This CDR3 region has 14 residues. The V gene end was trimmed by 5 bases and the J gene end by 10 bases; junction bases not matched to a gene: 9. Germline CDR1 reads SEHNR; CDR2 reads FQNEAQ (reference sequence). CDR3 region: CASSLGQGWEPQHF. The DNA of the CDR3 is TGTGCCAGCAGCCTCGGACAGGGGTGGGAACCCCAGCATTTT.

J is TRBJ2-1 and V is TRBV21-1; TRBD2, as called in the table, went unchecked against the DNA. TRBV21-1 corresponds to a pseudogene. This CDR3 contains 19 residues. The CDR3 DNA follows: TGTGCCAGCAGCAAAGTGGGGGCCGGGGTAGCGGGGTCCTACAATGAGCAGTTCTTC. Its protein product is CASSKVGAGVAGSYNEQFF.

The chain joins TRBV6-5 to TRBJ2-1; D perhaps matches TRBD2 (6 bases). The CDR3 runs to 14 residues. V was trimmed by 6 bases and J by 10 bases, leaving 19 bases between them. Germline lookup yields CDR1 MNHEY and CDR2 SVGAGI. CDR3 in DNA: TGTGCCAGCAGCTATCGGGACTCCCTTGGGGAGCAGTTCTTC. Translation gives CASSYRDSLGEQFF.

The rearrangement uses TRBV20-1 and TRBJ1-2, with D maybe TRBD1 (6 bases). The CDR3 totals 14 residues. V dropped 5 bases and J dropped 2 bases, with 15 bases sitting between them. Germline V gene lookup returns CDR1 DFQATT and CDR2 SNEGSKA (reference sequence). In DNA, the CDR3 is TGCAGTGCTGGGCCGACAGGAGACAACTATGGCTACACCTTC. It codes for CSAGPTGDNYGYTF.

This clonotype was seen a few times. The chain uses TRBV5-1 and TRBJ2-3, with D possibly being TRBD2 (5 bases). The CDR3 is made up of 16 amino acids. With 4 bases removed from V and 5 bases from J, the gap between germline ends came to 20 bases. From germline, CDR1 is SGHRS and CDR2 YFSETQ. The CDR3 coding sequence is TGCGCCAGCAGCGCAATAGCGAGCTCCGAGGGAGATACGCAGTATTTT. Its translation is CASSAIASSEGDTQYF.

The J gene is TRBJ2-5, the V gene TRBV4-2, with D possibly being TRBD2 (5 bases). The ends were cut back, 1 base at V and 1 base at J, with 13 bases in the middle. This CDR3 is built from 16 residues. Germline values: CDR1 LGHNA, CDR2 YNFKEQ. CDR3 bases: TGTGCCAGCAGCCAAGGGACTGGGAGTCTCCAAGAGACCCAGTACTTC. It codes for CASSQGTGSLQETQYF.

Only a few counts were recorded for this clonotype. V and J are TRBV9 and TRBJ1-1; D not resolved. The CDR3 spans 16 residues. V was pared by 0 bases and J by 5 bases, with 17 bases between. Per the germline V gene, CDR1 is SGDLS and CDR2 is YYNGEE. In DNA form, the CDR3 reads TGTGCCAGCAGCGTAGACAATGAGGTTTCAAGGACTGAAGCTTTCTTT. Its translation: CASSVDNEVSRTEAFF.

The table lists this clonotype with a few counts. The junction and the germline gene differ at one end; a read error may be behind it. V usage is TRBV2 and J usage is TRBJ1-2; 7 bases line up with TRBD1. CDR3 length equals 14 residues. Germline V lookup: CDR1 SNHLY, CDR2 FYNNEI. CDR3 loop: CASSLAGTEYGHTF. DNA for the CDR3: TGTGCCAGCAGCCTCGCCGGGACAGAGTATGGCCACACCTTC.

This clonotype occurred a few times. The V call is TRBV27, the J call TRBJ2-1; D is ambiguous. V was clipped by 0 bases and J by 5 bases, with 5 bases between them. Germline CDR1 reads MNHEY; CDR2 reads SMNVEV (reference sequence). This CDR3 is 13 amino acids long. Written as DNA, the CDR3 is TGTGCCAGCAGTTTATCGGAGAACAATGAGCAGTTCTTC. Translating gives CASSLSENNEQFF.

The sample holds a few counts of this clonotype. This chain joins TRBV15 and TRBJ1-1; no clear D gene. Germline loops: CDR1 LNHNV, CDR2 YYDKDF (reference sequence). This CDR3 contains 14 residues. V lost 3 bases and J 1 base, leaving 9 bases between the germline ends. In DNA, the CDR3 is TGTGCCACCAGCAGTTACGGCCGGAACACTGAAGCTTTCTTT. Protein product: CATSSYGRNTEAFF.

The chain combines TRBV15 with TRBJ2-1; no clear D. Trimming cost V 2 bases and J 0 bases, with 8 bases left between them. The V gene's germline CDR1 is LNHNV and CDR2 YYDKDF (reference sequence). The CDR3 length is 15 residues. The CDR3 nucleotides are TGTGCCACCAGCAGACAAGCCAGCTCCTACAATGAGCAGTTCTTC. Translated: CATSRQASSYNEQFF.

The table lists this clonotype with a few counts. V gene TRBV4-1 combines with J gene TRBJ1-6; D remains ambiguous. The CDR3 totals 16 residues. Deletions cut 1 base from V and 5 bases from J, with 12 bases between. The germline CDR1 and CDR2 sequences are MGHRA and YSYEKL. The CDR3 DNA sequence: TGCGCCAGCAGCCAAGTTTTTGAGGGCCATAATTCACCCCTCCACTTT. Its translation is CASSQVFEGHNSPLHF.

This clonotype was seen a handful of times. The chain recombines TRBV28 with TRBJ2-5; maybe TRBD1 (6 bases). CDR1 and CDR2 from the germline V gene are MDHEN and SYDVKM. Deletions cut 2 bases from V and 3 bases from J, with 10 bases between. The CDR3 has 14 residues. The CDR3 spells CASSLPTGEETQYF. CDR3 sequence (DNA): TGTGCCAGCAGTTTACCGACAGGAGAAGAGACCCAGTACTTC.

The J gene is TRBJ2-7, the V gene TRBV4-2; a possible D gene is TRBD1 (5 bases). V lost 6 bases and J lost 2, with 14 bases in between. Germline loops: CDR1 LGHNA, CDR2 YNFKEQ. The CDR3 covers 14 residues. The CDR3, as DNA: TGTGCCAGCAGGCGCAACCAGGGCCCCTACGAGCAGTACTTC. It translates to CASRRNQGPYEQYF.